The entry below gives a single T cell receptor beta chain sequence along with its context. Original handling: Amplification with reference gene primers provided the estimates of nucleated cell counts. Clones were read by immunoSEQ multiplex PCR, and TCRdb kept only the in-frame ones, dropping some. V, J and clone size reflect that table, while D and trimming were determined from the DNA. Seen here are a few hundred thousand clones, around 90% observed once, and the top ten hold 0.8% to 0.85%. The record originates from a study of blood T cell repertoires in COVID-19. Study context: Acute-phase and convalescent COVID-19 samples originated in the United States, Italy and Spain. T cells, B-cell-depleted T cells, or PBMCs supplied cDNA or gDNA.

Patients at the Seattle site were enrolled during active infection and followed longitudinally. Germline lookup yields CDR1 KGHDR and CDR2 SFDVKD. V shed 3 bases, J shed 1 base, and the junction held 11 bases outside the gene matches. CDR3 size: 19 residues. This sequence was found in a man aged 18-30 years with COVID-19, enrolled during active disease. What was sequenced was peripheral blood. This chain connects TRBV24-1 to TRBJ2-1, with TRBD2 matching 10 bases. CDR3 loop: CATSDLPVPGLASYNEQFF. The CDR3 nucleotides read TGTGCCACCAGTGATCTCCCCGTTCCGGGACTAGCGTCCTACAATGAGCAGTTCTTC.